This TCR beta chain was found in a study of PD-1 blockade in classical Hodgkin lymphoma. After autologous stem cell transplantation all patients relapsed, and prior brentuximab vedotin exposure differed between cohorts. About this clone: The target antigen is unknown.

Study-wide results and limits: Relative to healthy donors, newly diagnosed patients reportedly had lower baseline TCR diversity, which was reported as lower still in relapsed/refractory patients.

Profiling relied on immunoSEQ multiplex PCR, and the TCRdb table lists in-frame clones only, not all of them. The data contain approximately 100,000 clones, roughly 90% of them singletons. The TCR was taken from a human donor with classical Hodgkin lymphoma. This specimen consisted of peripheral blood mononuclear cells (PBMCs), obtained before the second cycle of nivolumab.

Here the CDR3 reads CASSLSRRKKMNTEAFF. CDR3 DNA sequence: TGCGCCAGCTCCTTGAGCCGGCGGAAGAAGATGAACACTGAAGCTTTCTTT. The chain joins TRBV10-2 to TRBJ1-1; D unclear. The CDR3 consists of 17 residues. Trimming stripped 8 bases from V and 0 bases from J, with 22 bases between. From germline, CDR1 is WSHSY and CDR2 SAAADI.